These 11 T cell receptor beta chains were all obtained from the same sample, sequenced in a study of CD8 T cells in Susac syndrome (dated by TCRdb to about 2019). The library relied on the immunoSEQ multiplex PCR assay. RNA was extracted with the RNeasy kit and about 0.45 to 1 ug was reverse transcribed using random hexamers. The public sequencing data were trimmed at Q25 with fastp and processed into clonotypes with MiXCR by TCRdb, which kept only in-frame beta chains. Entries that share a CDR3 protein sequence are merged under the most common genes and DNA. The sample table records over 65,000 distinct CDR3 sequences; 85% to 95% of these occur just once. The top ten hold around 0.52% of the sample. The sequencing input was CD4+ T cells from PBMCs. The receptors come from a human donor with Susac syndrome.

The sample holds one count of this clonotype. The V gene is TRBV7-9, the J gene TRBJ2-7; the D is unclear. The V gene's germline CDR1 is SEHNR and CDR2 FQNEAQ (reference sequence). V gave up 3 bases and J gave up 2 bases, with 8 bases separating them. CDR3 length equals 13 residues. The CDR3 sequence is CASSLSPPYEQYF. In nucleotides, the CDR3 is TGTGCCAGCAGCTTGAGTCCGCCCTACGAGCAGTACTTC.

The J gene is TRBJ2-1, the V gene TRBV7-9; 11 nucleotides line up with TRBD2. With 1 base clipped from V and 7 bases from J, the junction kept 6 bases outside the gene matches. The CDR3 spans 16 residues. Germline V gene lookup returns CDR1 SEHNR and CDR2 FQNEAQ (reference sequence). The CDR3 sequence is CASSLGGLAGGNEQFF. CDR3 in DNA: TGTGCCAGCAGCTTAGGCGGACTAGCGGGTGGGAATGAGCAGTTCTTC. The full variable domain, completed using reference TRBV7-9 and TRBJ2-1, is DTGVSQNPRHKITKRGQNVTFRCDPISEHNRLYWYRQTLGQGPEFLTYFQNEAQLEKSRLLSDRFSAERPKGSFSTLEIQRTEQGDSAMYLCASSLGGLAGGNEQFFGPGTRLTVL.

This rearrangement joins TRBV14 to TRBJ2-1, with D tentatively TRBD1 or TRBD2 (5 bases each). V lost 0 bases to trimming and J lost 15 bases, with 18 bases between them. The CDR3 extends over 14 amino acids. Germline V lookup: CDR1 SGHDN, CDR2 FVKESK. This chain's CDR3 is CASSQDSGTRRPFF. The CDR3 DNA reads TGTGCCAGCAGCCAAGATAGTGGGACCCGGCGTCCGTTCTTC.

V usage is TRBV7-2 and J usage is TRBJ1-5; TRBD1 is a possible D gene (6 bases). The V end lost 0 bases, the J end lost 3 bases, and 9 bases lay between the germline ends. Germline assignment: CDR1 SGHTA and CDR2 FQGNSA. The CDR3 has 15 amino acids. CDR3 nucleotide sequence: TGTGCCAGCAGCTTAGCGACAGGTCTCAATCAGCCCCAGCATTTT. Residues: CASSLATGLNQPQHF.

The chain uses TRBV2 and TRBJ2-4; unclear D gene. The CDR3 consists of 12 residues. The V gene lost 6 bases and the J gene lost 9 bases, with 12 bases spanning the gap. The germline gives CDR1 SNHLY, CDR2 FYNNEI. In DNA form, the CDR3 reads TGTGCCAGCAGCTATGACAAGGGCATTCAGTACTTC. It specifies CASSYDKGIQYF.

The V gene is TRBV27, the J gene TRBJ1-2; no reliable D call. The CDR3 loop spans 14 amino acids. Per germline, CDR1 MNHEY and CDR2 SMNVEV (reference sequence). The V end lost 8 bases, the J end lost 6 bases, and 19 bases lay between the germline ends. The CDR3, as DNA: TGTGCCAGCGCTTCACCTCAGCGCAAGAATGGCTACACCTTC. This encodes CASASPQRKNGYTF.

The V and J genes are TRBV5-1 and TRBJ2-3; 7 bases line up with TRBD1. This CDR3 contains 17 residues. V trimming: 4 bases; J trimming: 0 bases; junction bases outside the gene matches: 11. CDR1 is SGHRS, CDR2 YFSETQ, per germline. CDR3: CASSTNPRQGSTDTQYF. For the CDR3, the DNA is TGCGCCAGCAGCACCAATCCCCGACAGGGAAGCACAGATACGCAGTATTTT. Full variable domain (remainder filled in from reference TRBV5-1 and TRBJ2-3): KAGVTQTPRYLIKTRGQQVTLSCSPISGHRSVSWYQQTPGQGLQFLFEYFSETQRNKGNFPGRFSGRQFSNSRSEMNVSTLELGDSALYLCASSTNPRQGSTDTQYFGPGTRLTVL.

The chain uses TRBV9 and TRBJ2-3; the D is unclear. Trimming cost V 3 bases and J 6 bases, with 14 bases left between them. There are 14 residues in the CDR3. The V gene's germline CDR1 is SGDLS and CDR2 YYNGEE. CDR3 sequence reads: CASSGDLGGDTQYF. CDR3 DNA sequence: TGTGCCAGCAGCGGCGACCTGGGTGGCGATACGCAGTATTTT.

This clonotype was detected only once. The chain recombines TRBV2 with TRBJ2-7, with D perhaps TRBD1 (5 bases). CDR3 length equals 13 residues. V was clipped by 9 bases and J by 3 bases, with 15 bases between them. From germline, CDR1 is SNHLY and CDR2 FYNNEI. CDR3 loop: CASWAGQGYEQYF. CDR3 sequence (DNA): TGTGCCAGTTGGGCAGGACAAGGCTACGAGCAGTACTTC.

The CDR3 DNA is TGTGCCACCTCTGGACAGGCGGGCACTGAAGCTTTCTTT. This codes for CATSGQAGTEAFF. The chain employs TRBV15 and TRBJ1-1; 7 bases are a match to TRBD1. CDR1 and CDR2 (germline): LNHNV, YYDKDF (reference sequence). J gave up 4 bases and V 8 bases, and 7 bases lay outside the gene matches. This CDR3 contains 13 residues.

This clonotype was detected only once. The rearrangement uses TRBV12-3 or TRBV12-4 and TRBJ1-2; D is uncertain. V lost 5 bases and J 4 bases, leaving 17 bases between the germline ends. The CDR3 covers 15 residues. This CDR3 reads CASSPRGGLFYGYTF. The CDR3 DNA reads TGTGCCAGCAGTCCCCGCGGAGGGTTATTCTATGGCTACACCTTC.